Listed below are T cell receptor beta chains from one sample, sequenced in a study of cytotoxic CD8 clonotypes in ibrutinib-treated CLL. Here immunoSEQ multiplex PCR was the method, and the copy in TCRdb shows in-frame clones only, minus some. The sample has over 120,000 clones, about three quarters seen once. The material sequenced was PBMCs, taken after 24 months of ibrutinib treatment. The receptors originated from a human donor with chronic lymphocytic leukemia. Each CDR3 is given without its conserved first and last residue.

TRBJ2-3 | TRBV7-2 | ASSLSRGVSGDTQY
TRBJ2-7 | TRBV11-2 | ASSPVGRARGETYEQY
TRBJ2-5 | TRBV9 | ASSPSSQETQY
TRBJ1-6 | TRBV27 | ASSLGGDPYNSPLH
TRBJ2-7 | TRBV5-8 | ASSSGTYEQY
TRBJ2-7 | TRBV27 | ATGRSAEQY
TRBJ1-4 | TRBV7-7 | ASSRSARDEKLF
TRBJ1-3 | TRBV6-6 | ASTEAGAEFGNTIY
TRBJ2-5 | TRBV6-5 | ASTNTRETQY
TRBJ1-1 | TRBV5-5 | ASSADLNTEAF
TRBJ1-1 | TRBV7-9 | ASSLTANTEAF
TRBJ1-6 | TRBV29-1 | SVARDAWGSPLH
TRBJ2-5 | TRBV6-1 | ASRLAGGGGQY
TRBJ2-5 | TRBV11-2 | ASSTGGETQY
TRBJ2-5 | TRBV2 | ASSAARQETQY
TRBJ1-1 | TRBV7-3 | ASSLRQGEGTEAF
TRBJ1-2 | TRBV5-1 | ASSPQGQTFYGYT
TRBJ1-1 | TRBV30 | AWSPQGWYTEAF
TRBJ2-6 | TRBV28 | ASGPGAAGANVLT
TRBJ2-5 | TRBV15 | ATGGQRKETQY
TRBJ2-6 | TRBV7-7 | ASSSAGANVLT
TRBJ2-1 | TRBV11-3 | ASSLGTGGGEQF
TRBJ1-5 | TRBV6-1 | ASSAQMGQLSNQPQH
TRBJ1-3 | TRBV28 | ASSKGQSSGNTIY
TRBJ2-1 | TRBV7-9 | ASRGGGEQF
TRBJ1-6 | TRBV19 | ASSSGLSYNSPLH
TRBJ2-6 | TRBV5-1 | ASSPGRTSGANVLT
TRBJ1-2 | TRBV28 | ASSPRFGYT
TRBJ1-1 | TRBV29-1 | SVRRTGGTEAF
TRBJ2-7 | TRBV28 | ASSFQEQY
TRBJ1-1 | TRBV30 | AWRNRQPNTEAF
TRBJ2-3 | TRBV7-2 | ASAGRRPSTQY
TRBJ2-3 | TRBV30 | AWSGLAGASTDTQY
TRBJ2-2 | TRBV27 | ASSRWGAGTGELF
TRBJ1-5 | TRBV6-6 | ASSYSGSNQPQH
TRBJ1-4 | TRBV7-2 | ASSVMGQGGEKLF
TRBJ1-1 | TRBV16 | ASSPLQNTEAF
TRBJ2-1 | TRBV30 | AWRRHNEQF
TRBJ1-1 | TRBV19 | ASSISRTGEAF
TRBJ1-1 | TRBV9 | ASSGGGAGFTEAF
TRBJ1-5 | TRBV28 | ASREVGPSNQPQH
TRBJ1-5 | TRBV28 | ASSLVQEGFGQPQH